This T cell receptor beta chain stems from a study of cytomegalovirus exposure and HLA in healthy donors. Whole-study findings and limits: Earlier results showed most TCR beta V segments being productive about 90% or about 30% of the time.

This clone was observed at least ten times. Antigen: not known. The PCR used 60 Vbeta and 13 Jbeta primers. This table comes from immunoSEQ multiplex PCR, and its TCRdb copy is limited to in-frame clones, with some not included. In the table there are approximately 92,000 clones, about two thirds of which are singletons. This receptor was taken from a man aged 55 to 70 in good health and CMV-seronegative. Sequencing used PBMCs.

The CDR3 loop reads CAIRPPGEGQPQHF. The CDR3, as DNA: TGTGCCATCAGACCCCCAGGGGAGGGTCAGCCCCAGCATTTT. This chain links TRBV10-3 with TRBJ1-5; D is possibly TRBD1 (6 bases). Trimming removed 6 bases from V and 6 bases from J, with 15 bases in between. Germline V gene lookup returns CDR1 ENHRY and CDR2 SYGVKD. This CDR3 has 14 amino acids.